This T cell receptor (beta chain) is drawn from a study of shared clonotypes between healthy human individuals. Study findings and constraints: Large depth notwithstanding, sorted-subset sequencing proved incomplete by rarefaction. Generation probabilities were higher for clonotypes shared across all four sorted-subset donors than for unshared ones.

The sorted-subset replicate PCRs were given around 190 ng DNA, which is approximately 30,000 T cell genomes. TCRdb's copy holds only in-frame clones and misses some; the assay was immunoSEQ multiplex PCR. The sample records millions of clones, 85% to 95% being singletons. A remark on this clone: The antigen is not known.

CD45RO-negative, CCR7-positively selected cells formed the naive CD8 fraction, excluding terminally differentiated effector memory CD45RA+ cells. The donor cohort consisted entirely of Caucasian adults residing in Nashville, Tennessee. CDR3 size: 14 residues. The V and J ends lost 0 bases and 6 bases, in that order; junction bases with no gene match: 5. Germline CDR1 reads MNHEY; CDR2 reads SMNVEV (reference sequence). This receptor was taken from a man aged 18 to 30 in good health. Some clones in this sample may be carry-over from other donors' samples. This chain connects TRBV27 to TRBJ2-7, with TRBD2 identical over 7 bases. The sequenced material came from naive CD8+ T cells from PBMCs. The CDR3 bases are TGTGCCAGCAGTTTATCGTGGGGAGGGGCCGAGCAGTACTTC. Encoded protein: CASSLSWGGAEQYF.